This TCR beta chain was observed in a study of human T cells and chemical hapten exposure. The CDR3 runs to 14 residues. Deletions cut 7 bases from V and 8 bases from J, with 21 bases between. The germline CDR1 and CDR2 sequences are SGHDT and YYEEEE. This clonotype was found many times. The target antigen is unknown. The time point is: healthy volunteer bleed at 6 weeks. Unfractionated whole blood yielded total RNA. General observations from the study: Sensitization with DPC brought no change to TCRs above 1 in 1000 in frequency.

During construction of the library, unique molecular identifiers were attached to individual cDNA molecules for quantitative, reproducible TCR counting. Authors' data handling: Sample TCR counts, which ranged from about 20,000 to 700,000, had a median of approximately 94,000. MiXCR, run by TCRdb on the RACE reads, gives a single entry per CDR3 protein. Here the V and J calls rest on TCRdb's processing, not on the authors' analysis. The sample includes around 45,000 distinct CDR3 sequences, roughly 3.5% of them seen just once. The chain is built from TRBV5-6 and TRBJ1-2; D is undetermined. This TCR came from a human donor in good health. Some clones in this sample may be carry-over from other donors' samples. The sample taken for sequencing was whole blood. CDR3 protein: CASGFWDSRGGYTF. The CDR3 DNA reads TGTGCCAGCGGATTCTGGGATTCCCGAGGGGGCTACACCTTC.